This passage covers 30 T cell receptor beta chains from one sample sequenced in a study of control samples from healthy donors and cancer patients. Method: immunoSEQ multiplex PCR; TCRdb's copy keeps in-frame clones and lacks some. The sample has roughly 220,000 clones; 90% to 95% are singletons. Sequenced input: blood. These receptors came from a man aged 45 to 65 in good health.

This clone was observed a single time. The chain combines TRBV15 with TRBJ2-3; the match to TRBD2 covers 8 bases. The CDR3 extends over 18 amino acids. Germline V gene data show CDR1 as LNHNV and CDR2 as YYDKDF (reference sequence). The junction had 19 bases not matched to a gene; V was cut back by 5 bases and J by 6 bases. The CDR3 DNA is TGTGCCACCAGCCTCCAGGGTAGCGGCGGGGGGCTAGCGGATACGCAGTATTTT. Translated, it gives CATSLQGSGGGLADTQYF.

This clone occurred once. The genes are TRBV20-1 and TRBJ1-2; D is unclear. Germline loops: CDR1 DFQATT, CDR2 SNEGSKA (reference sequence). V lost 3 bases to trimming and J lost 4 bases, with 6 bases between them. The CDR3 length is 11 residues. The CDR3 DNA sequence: TGCAGTGCTAGCGGAAGCTATGGCTACACCTTC. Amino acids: CSASGSYGYTF.

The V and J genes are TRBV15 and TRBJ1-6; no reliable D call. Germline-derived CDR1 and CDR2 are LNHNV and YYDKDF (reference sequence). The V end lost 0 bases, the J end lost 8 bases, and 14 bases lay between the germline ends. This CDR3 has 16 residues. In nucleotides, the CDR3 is TGTGCCACCAGCAGAGATCTGGAAGGAGCTTATTCACCCCTCCACTTT. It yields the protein CATSRDLEGAYSPLHF.

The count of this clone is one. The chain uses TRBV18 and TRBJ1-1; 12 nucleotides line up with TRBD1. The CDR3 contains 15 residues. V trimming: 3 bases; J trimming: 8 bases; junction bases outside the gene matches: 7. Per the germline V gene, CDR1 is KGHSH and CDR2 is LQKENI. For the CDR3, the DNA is TGTGCCAGCTCACCTCCGTCGGGACAGGGGGCGGAAGCTTTCTTT. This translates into CASSPPSGQGAEAFF.

As DNA, the CDR3 is TGTGCCAGCAGCCCCTACCCTCCAAGACGTGCGGGAAACACCATATATTTT. This encodes CASSPYPPRRAGNTIYF. The rearrangement joins TRBV28 to TRBJ1-3; D remains unclear. This CDR3 comprises 17 residues. The V gene's germline CDR1 is MDHEN and CDR2 SYDVKM. The V end was cut by 6 bases, the J end by 4 bases, with 22 bases between.

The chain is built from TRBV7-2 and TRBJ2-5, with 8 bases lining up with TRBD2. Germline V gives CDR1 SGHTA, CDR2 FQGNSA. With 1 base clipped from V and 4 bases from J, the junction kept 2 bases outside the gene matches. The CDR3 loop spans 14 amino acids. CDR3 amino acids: CASSLVSGGETQYF. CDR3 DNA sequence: TGTGCCAGCAGCTTAGTAAGCGGGGGAGAGACCCAGTACTTC.

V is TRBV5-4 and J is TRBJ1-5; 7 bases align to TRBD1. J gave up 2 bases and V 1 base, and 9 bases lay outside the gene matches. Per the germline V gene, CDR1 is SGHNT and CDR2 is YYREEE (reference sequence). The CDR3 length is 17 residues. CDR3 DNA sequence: TGTGCCAGCAGCTTGCAATCAGGGGGACGAGGCAATCAGCCCCAGCATTTT. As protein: CASSLQSGGRGNQPQHF.

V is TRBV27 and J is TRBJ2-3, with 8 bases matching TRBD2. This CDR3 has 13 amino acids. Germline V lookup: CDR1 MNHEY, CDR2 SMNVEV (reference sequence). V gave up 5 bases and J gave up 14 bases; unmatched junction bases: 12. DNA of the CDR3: TGTGCCAGCAGTACGGACGGCGGGGGGCCTTGGTATTTT. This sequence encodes CASSTDGGGPWYF.

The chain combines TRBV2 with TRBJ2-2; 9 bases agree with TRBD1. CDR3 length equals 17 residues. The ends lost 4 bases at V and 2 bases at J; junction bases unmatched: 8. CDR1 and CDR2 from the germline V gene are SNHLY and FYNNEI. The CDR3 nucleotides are TGTGCCAGCAGTGGGGCGTACAGGGGGCCCAACACCGGGGAGCTGTTTTTT. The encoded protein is CASSGAYRGPNTGELFF.

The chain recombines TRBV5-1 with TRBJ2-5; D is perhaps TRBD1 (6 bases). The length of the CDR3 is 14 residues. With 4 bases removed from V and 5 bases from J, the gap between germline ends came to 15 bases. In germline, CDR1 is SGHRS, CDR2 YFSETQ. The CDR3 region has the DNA TGCGCCAGCAGCAGAAACAGGGAATCGGAGACCCAGTACTTC. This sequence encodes CASSRNRESETQYF. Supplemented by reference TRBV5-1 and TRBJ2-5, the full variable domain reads KAGVTQTPRYLIKTRGQQVTLSCSPISGHRSVSWYQQTPGQGLQFLFEYFSETQRNKGNFPGRFSGRQFSNSRSEMNVSTLELGDSALYLCASSRNRESETQYFGPGTRLLVL.

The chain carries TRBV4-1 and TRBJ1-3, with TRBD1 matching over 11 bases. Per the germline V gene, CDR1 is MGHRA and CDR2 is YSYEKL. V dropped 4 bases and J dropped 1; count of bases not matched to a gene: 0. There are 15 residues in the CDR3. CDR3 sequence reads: CASSRDRGSGNTIYF. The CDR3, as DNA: TGCGCCAGCAGCCGGGACAGGGGGTCTGGAAACACCATATATTTT.

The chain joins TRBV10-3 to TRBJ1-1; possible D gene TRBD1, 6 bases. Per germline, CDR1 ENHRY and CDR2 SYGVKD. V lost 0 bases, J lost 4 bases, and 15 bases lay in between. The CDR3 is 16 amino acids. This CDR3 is CAISESWGALATEAFF. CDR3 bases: TGTGCCATCAGTGAGTCCTGGGGGGCGCTCGCCACTGAAGCTTTCTTT.

CDR3 nucleotide sequence: TGCGCCAGCAGCTTGGACAAGGGTTCTGGGGCGACCCAGTACTTC. This sequence encodes CASSLDKGSGATQYF. This chain uses TRBV5-1 with TRBJ2-5; weak D call: TRBD1 (5 bases). This CDR3 comprises 15 residues. Trimming pared 0 bases from V and 7 bases from J, leaving 16 bases between. CDR1 and CDR2 from the germline V gene are SGHRS and YFSETQ.

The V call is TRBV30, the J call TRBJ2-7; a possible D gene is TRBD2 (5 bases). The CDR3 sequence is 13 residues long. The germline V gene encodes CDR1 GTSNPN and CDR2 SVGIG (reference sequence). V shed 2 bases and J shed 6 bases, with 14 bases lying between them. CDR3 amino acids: CAWSPDPSGEQYF. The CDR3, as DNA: TGTGCCTGGAGTCCCGACCCAAGCGGCGAGCAGTACTTC.

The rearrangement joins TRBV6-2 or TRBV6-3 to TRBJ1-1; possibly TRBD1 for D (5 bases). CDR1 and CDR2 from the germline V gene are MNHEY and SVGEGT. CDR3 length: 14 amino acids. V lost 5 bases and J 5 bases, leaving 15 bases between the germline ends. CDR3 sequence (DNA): TGTGCCAGCAGTCCCCGACAGACGGGGACTGAAGCTTTCTTT. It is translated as CASSPRQTGTEAFF.

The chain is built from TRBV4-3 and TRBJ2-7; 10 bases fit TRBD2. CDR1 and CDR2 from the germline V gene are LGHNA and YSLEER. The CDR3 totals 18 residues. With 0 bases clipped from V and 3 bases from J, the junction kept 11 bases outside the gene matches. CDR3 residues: CASSQEHSGGKKIYEQYF. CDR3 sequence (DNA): TGCGCCAGCAGCCAAGAACATAGCGGGGGGAAAAAGATCTACGAGCAGTACTTC.

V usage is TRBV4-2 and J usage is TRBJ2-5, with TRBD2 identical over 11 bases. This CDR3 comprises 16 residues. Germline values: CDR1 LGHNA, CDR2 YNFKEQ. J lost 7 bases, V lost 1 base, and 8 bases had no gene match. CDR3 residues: CASSQGTSGGGVTQYF. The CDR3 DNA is TGTGCCAGCAGCCAAGGAACTAGCGGGGGCGGGGTGACCCAGTACTTC.

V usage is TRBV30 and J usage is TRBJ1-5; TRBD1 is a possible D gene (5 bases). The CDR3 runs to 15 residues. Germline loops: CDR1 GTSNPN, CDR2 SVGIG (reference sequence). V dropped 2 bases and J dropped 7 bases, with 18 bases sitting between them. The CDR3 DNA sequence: TGTGCCTGGAGTATCCGGGGCGGGATATACCAGCCCCAGCATTTT. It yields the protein CAWSIRGGIYQPQHF.

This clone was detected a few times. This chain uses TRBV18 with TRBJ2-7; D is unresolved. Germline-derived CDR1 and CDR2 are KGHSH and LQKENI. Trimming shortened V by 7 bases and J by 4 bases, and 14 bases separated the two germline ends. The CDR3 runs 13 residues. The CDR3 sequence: CASFTTGVYEQYF. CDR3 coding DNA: TGTGCCAGCTTCACCACGGGTGTTTACGAGCAGTACTTC.

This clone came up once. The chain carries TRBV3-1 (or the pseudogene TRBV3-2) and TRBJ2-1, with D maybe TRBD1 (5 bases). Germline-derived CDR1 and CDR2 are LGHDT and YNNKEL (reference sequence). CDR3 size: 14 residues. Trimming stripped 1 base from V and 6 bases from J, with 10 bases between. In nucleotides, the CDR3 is TGTGCCAGCAGCCAAGGGACACGAGTCAATGAGCAGTTCTTC. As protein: CASSQGTRVNEQFF.

The DNA of the CDR3 is TGCAGCGTTGCCCCGATACAAGCTCACATGGGGGTTGGCTACACCTTC. Residues: CSVAPIQAHMGVGYTF. The gene calls are TRBV29-1 and TRBJ1-2, with D possibly TRBD1 on 5 matching bases. CDR3 length: 16 amino acids. Germline CDR1 is SQVTM and CDR2 is ANQGSEA. The V end was cut by 4 bases, the J end by 7 bases, with 25 bases between.

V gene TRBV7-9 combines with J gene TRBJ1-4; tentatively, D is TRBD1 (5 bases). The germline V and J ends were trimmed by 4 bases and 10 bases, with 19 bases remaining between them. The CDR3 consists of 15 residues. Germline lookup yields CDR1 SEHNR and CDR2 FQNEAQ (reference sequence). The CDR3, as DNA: TGTGCCAGCAGCTCCTCCCAAGGGGCCCTGAGAAAACTGTTTTTT. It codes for CASSSSQGALRKLFF.

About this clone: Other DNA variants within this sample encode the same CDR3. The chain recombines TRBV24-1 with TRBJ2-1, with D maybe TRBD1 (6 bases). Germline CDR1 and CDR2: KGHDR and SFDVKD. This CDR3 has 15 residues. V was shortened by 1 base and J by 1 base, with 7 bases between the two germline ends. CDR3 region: CATSDFRGSYNEQFF. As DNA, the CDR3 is TGTGCCACCAGTGATTTCAGGGGTTCCTACAATGAGCAGTTCTTC.

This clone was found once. This CDR3 reads CASREEGFYEQYV. The CDR3 nucleotides read TGTGCCAGCAGGGAGGAAGGTTTCTACGAGCAGTACGTC. This chain uses TRBV6-5 with TRBJ2-7; a possible D gene is TRBD2 (5 bases). The germline V gene encodes CDR1 MNHEY and CDR2 SVGAGI. The CDR3 loop spans 13 amino acids. The V end lost 6 bases, the J end lost 3 bases, and 12 bases lay between the germline ends.

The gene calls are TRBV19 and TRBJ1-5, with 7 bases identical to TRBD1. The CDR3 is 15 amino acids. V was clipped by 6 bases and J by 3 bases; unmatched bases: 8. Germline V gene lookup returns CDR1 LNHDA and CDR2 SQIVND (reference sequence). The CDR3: CASSPRGTDNQPQHF. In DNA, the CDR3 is TGTGCCAGTAGCCCCCGTGGGACAGACAATCAGCCCCAGCATTTT. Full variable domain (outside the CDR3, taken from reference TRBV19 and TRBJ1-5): DGGITQSPKYLFRKEGQNVTLSCEQNLNHDAMYWYRQDPGQGLRLIYYSQIVNDFQKGDIAEGYSVSREKKESFPLTVTSAQKNPTAFYLCASSPRGTDNQPQHFGDGTRLSIL.

CDR3 bases: TGTGCCAGCAGTCTCTTAGGGACAGGGGACACTGAAGCTTTCTTT. Translation: CASSLLGTGDTEAFF. The V call is TRBV7-9, the J call TRBJ1-1, with TRBD1 identical over 10 bases. The ends lost 6 bases at V and 3 bases at J; junction bases unmatched: 7. The germline gives CDR1 SEHNR, CDR2 FQNEAQ (reference sequence). This CDR3 has 15 amino acids.

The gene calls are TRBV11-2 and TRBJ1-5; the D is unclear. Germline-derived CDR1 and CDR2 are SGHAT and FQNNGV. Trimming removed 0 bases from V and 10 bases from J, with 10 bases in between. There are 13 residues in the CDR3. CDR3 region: CASSLESSRPQHF. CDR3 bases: TGTGCCAGCAGCTTAGAATCCAGCCGACCCCAGCATTTT.

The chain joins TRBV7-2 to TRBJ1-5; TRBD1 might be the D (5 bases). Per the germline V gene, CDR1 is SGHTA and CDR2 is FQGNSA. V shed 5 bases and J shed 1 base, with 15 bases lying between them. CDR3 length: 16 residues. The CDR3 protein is CASSPSTGGSNQPQHF. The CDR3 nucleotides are TGTGCCAGCAGCCCCTCAACTGGGGGGAGCAATCAGCCCCAGCATTTT.

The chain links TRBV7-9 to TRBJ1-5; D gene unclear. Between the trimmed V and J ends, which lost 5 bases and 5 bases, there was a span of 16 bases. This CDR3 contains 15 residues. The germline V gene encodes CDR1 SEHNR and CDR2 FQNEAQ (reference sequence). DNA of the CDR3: TGTGCCAGCAGCAAGGCGTCCGCTACGCATCAGCCCCAGCATTTT. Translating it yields CASSKASATHQPQHF.

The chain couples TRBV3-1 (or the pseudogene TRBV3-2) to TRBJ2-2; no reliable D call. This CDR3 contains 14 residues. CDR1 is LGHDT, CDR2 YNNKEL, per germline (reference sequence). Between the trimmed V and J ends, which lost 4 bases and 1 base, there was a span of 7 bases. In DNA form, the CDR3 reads TGTGCCAGCAGCCCCTACGGGAACACCGGGGAGCTGTTTTTT. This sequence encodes CASSPYGNTGELFF.